The 13 T cell receptor beta chains in this list originate from one sample, sequenced in a study of Graves' ophthalmopathy and Graves' hyperthyroidism. Amplified material comprised TCR beta CDR3 regions derived from RNA transcripts. RT-PCR in the first round used HTBI primers; a second-round multiplex PCR followed. TCRdb independently ran MiXCR on the multiplex PCR reads; one entry per CDR3 protein. The table records a few hundred thousand distinct CDR3 sequences, 17% of them present only once. The sample consisted of peripheral blood. The source is an adult man with Graves' ophthalmopathy.

This clonotype was seen repeatedly, ten times or more. This sequence joins TRBV6-5 and TRBJ2-2; 7 nucleotides align to TRBD1. The ends lost 0 bases at V and 4 bases at J; junction bases unmatched: 8. Germline loops: CDR1 MNHEY, CDR2 SVGAGI. The CDR3 is 17 amino acids. CDR3 amino acids: CASSYSRLSGGTGELFF. CDR3 nucleotides: TGTGCCAGCAGTTACTCGAGATTATCAGGGGGCACCGGGGAGCTGTTTTTT.

This clonotype occurred many times. V gene TRBV2 combines with J gene TRBJ2-5; 11 bases agree with TRBD2. Germline V lookup: CDR1 SNHLY, CDR2 FYNNEI. V was clipped by 1 base and J by 2 bases; unmatched bases: 9. The CDR3 has 18 residues. The CDR3 nucleotides are TGTGCCAGCAGTGAAGGTAGCGGGGGGGCCGGCGGGCAAGAGACCCAGTACTTC. Protein sequence: CASSEGSGGAGGQETQYF.

This clonotype was observed many times. CDR3 bases: TGTGCCAGCAGCGTAGATCGGGGGACAGGGGCGAACACTGAAGCTTTCTTT. Its protein product is CASSVDRGTGANTEAFF. The chain joins TRBV9 to TRBJ1-1; TRBD1 agrees at 10 bases. Trimming at V came to 0 bases and at J to 1 base, leaving 6 bases not matched to a gene. The CDR3 totals 17 residues. Germline V gene data show CDR1 as SGDLS and CDR2 as YYNGEE.

There are many counts of this clonotype. The CDR3 DNA sequence: TGTGCCAGCAGCTTAGCGTGGAGGGGCTCTGGAAACACCATATATTTT. Residues: CASSLAWRGSGNTIYF. The chain carries TRBV7-8 and TRBJ1-3; D may be TRBD1 (5 bases). CDR3 length: 16 residues. The germline CDR1 and CDR2 sequences are SGHVS and FQNEAQ. V lost 0 bases to trimming and J lost 0 bases, with 9 bases between them. Full variable domain (outside the CDR3, taken from reference TRBV7-8 and TRBJ1-3): GAGVSQSPRYKVAKRGQDVALRCDPISGHVSLFWYQQALGQGPEFLTYFQNEAQLDKSGLPSDRFFAERPEGSVSTLKIQRTQQEDSAVYLCASSLAWRGSGNTIYFGEGSWLTVV.

This clonotype was picked up many times. The genes are TRBV3-1 and TRBJ1-6; the D is unclear. This CDR3 has 13 amino acids. Trimming took off 1 base at V and 14 bases at J, with 12 bases between the two ends. Looked up from germline, CDR1 is LGHDT and CDR2 is YNNKEL (reference sequence). CDR3 DNA: TGTGCCAGCAGCCAAGTTTTGGGGAACGCCCTCCACTTT. Translated: CASSQVLGNALHF.

J is TRBJ1-2 and V is TRBV7-2; D might be TRBD1 (5 bases). V lost 5 bases, J lost 0 bases, and 13 bases lay in between. CDR1 and CDR2 from the germline V gene are SGHTA and FQGNSA. This CDR3 contains 15 residues. The CDR3 sequence: CASSDRDGANYGYTF. DNA of the CDR3: TGTGCCAGCAGCGACCGGGACGGCGCTAACTATGGCTACACCTTC.

The sample holds many counts of this clonotype. The chain couples TRBV6-1 to TRBJ1-4; maybe TRBD1 (6 bases). This CDR3 spans 17 amino acids. Trimming pared 6 bases from V and 6 bases from J, leaving 23 bases between. CDR1 MNHNS and CDR2 SASEGT come from the germline V gene. CDR3 nucleotide sequence: TGTGCCAGCAGAAGGGGGGGCACAGGCGAGGAGGATGAAAAACTGTTTTTT. Its translation is CASRRGGTGEEDEKLFF.

This clonotype was counted ten times or more. The chain is built from TRBV5-1 and TRBJ1-5; possibly TRBD1 for D (5 bases). Trimming stripped 7 bases from V and 5 bases from J, with 10 bases between. CDR1 is SGHRS and CDR2 is YFSETQ in the germline V gene. CDR3 size: 12 residues. In DNA, the CDR3 is TGCGCCAGCGGACACAGCGATCAGCCCCAGCATTTT. Translated: CASGHSDQPQHF.

This clonotype was detected many times. This chain joins TRBV9 and TRBJ2-5, with D perhaps TRBD2 (5 bases). The CDR3 has 16 residues. Germline CDR1 is SGDLS and CDR2 is YYNGEE. V lost 0 bases and J 2 bases, leaving 14 bases between the germline ends. The CDR3 sequence is CASSVGVIRGQETQYF. In DNA, the CDR3 is TGTGCCAGCAGCGTAGGGGTGATCCGGGGACAAGAGACCCAGTACTTC. Variable domain in full (rest from reference TRBV9 and TRBJ2-5): DSGVTQTPKHLITATGQRVTLRCSPRSGDLSVYWYQQSLDQGLQFLIQYYNGEERAKGNILERFSAQQFPDLHSELNLSSLELGDSALYFCASSVGVIRGQETQYFGPGTRLLVL.

This clonotype was picked up many times. The chain combines TRBV6-5 with TRBJ2-5; D is perhaps TRBD1 (5 bases). Germline CDR1 MNHEY, CDR2 SVGAGI. The V end lost 2 bases, the J end lost 4 bases, and 11 bases lay between the germline ends. CDR3 size: 14 residues. The CDR3 spells CASSYRAGRETQYF. The CDR3 nucleotides are TGTGCCAGCAGTTACCGGGCAGGGCGAGAGACCCAGTACTTC.

CDR3 protein: CASSLAPSGRYEQYF. CDR3 nucleotides: TGTGCCAGCAGTTTAGCGCCATCAGGGCGGTACGAGCAGTACTTC. The rearrangement uses TRBV12-3 or TRBV12-4 and TRBJ2-7; tentatively, D is TRBD1 (5 bases). The CDR3 is 15 amino acids. The V and J ends lost 0 bases and 4 bases respectively, with 13 bases between them.

In its sample, this clonotype was seen many times. The chain is built from TRBV2 and TRBJ2-5, with D possibly being TRBD1 (5 bases). The CDR3 has 12 residues. Trimming cost V 3 bases and J 6 bases, with 8 bases left between them. Germline CDR1 is SNHLY and CDR2 is FYNNEI. The CDR3 reads CASSDRVQTQYF. CDR3 nucleotide sequence: TGTGCCAGCAGTGACAGGGTGCAGACCCAGTACTTC.

This clonotype was observed many times. The J gene is TRBJ2-2, the V gene TRBV7-6; D perhaps matches TRBD2 (5 bases). The germline CDR1 and CDR2 sequences are SGHVS and FNYEAQ. The V end lost 5 bases, the J end lost 7 bases, and 8 bases lay between the germline ends. The CDR3 extends over 12 amino acids. This CDR3 reads CASSGRGGELFF. The CDR3 DNA sequence: TGTGCCAGCAGCGGCCGGGGCGGGGAGCTGTTTTTT.